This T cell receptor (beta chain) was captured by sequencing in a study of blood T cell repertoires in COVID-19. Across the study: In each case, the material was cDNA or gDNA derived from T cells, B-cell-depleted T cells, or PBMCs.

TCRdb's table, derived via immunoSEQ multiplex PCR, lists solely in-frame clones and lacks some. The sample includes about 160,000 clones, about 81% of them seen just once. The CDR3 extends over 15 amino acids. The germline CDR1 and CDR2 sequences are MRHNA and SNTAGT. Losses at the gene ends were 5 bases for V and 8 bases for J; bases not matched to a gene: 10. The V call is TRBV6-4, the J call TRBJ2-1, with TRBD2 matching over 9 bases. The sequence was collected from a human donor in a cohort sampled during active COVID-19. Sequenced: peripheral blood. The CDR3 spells CASSSGSGRFHEQFF. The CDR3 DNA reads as TGTGCCAGCAGTAGTGGCAGCGGGAGGTTCCATGAGCAGTTCTTC.